Detailed here is one TCR beta chain. Antigen unknown. At sampling all donors were nominally healthy, likely with unrecorded immune exposures. This sample is drawn from a study of cytomegalovirus exposure and HLA in healthy donors. The PCR had 60 Vbeta and 13 Jbeta primers. Generated by immunoSEQ multiplex PCR, the TCRdb table keeps only in-frame clones and is missing some. This table has approximately 180,000 clones, 70% to 80% appearing once. Study results and caveats: The availability of immune exposure information extended only to CMV serostatus. Accurate prediction of HLA-A and HLA-B alleles (for most subjects) was reportedly achieved from TCR beta sequences.

The TCR originated in a woman between 50 and 59 years old in good health and CMV-seronegative. Sequencing was performed on PBMCs.

CDR3 sequence (DNA): TGTGCCAGCAGCTCTCGGACAGCTAACTATGGCTACACCTTC. Translating gives CASSSRTANYGYTF. The gene calls are TRBV7-9 and TRBJ1-2, with D perhaps matching TRBD1 (6 bases). Looked up from germline, CDR1 is SEHNR and CDR2 is FQNEAQ (reference sequence). This CDR3 is built from 14 residues. The V end lost 4 bases, the J end lost 0 bases, and 9 bases lay between the germline ends.